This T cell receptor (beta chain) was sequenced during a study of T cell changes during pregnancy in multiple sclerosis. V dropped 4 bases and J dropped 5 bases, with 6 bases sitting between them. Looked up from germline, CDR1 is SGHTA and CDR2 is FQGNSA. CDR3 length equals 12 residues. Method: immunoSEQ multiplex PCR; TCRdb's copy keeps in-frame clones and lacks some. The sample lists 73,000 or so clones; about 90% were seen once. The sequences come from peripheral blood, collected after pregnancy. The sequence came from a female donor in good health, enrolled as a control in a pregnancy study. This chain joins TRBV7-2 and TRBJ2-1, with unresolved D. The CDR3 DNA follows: TGTGCCAGCAGCTACCTAAACAATGAGCAGTTCTTC. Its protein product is CASSYLNNEQFF.